The 3 T cell receptor beta chains listed next were all sequenced from one sample in a study of preoperative IRX-2 immunotherapy in early breast cancer. Sequencing was performed with immunoSEQ multiplex PCR; in TCRdb, only in-frame clones are kept and a portion is missing. The sample holds approximately 24,000 clones, 75% to 90% seen once. Treatment reported: preoperative locoregional IRX-2 cytokine immunotherapy. The material was tumor tissue, obtained after IRX-2 immunotherapy. These receptors all stem from a human donor with breast cancer.

The CDR3 nucleotides read TGTGCCAGCAGTTACTCGATTGGTTCTTACCCGTATTTT. The encoded protein is CASSYSIGSYPYF. V usage is TRBV6-5 and J usage is TRBJ2-3, with D hard to call. The CDR3 spans 13 residues. Germline CDR1 is MNHEY and CDR2 is SVGAGI. Trimming removed 0 bases from V and 14 bases from J, with 15 bases in between.

The J gene is TRBJ2-7, the V gene TRBV11-3; D is perhaps TRBD1 (5 bases). CDR3 length: 15 amino acids. Looked up from germline, CDR1 is SGHNT and CDR2 is YENEEA. Trimming took 3 bases from V and 0 from J, leaving 12 bases between them. This CDR3 reads CASSFSDNDSYEQYF. CDR3 sequence (DNA): TGTGCCAGCAGCTTCTCGGACAATGACTCCTACGAGCAGTACTTC.

This chain uses TRBV9 with TRBJ2-7; D is unresolved. The V end was cut by 0 bases, the J end by 6 bases, with 7 bases between. The CDR3 length is 12 residues. Germline V gene data show CDR1 as SGDLS and CDR2 as YYNGEE. CDR3 sequence (DNA): TGTGCCAGCAGCGTAGACGAGCGCGAGCAGTACTTC. Translated, it gives CASSVDEREQYF.